This TCR beta chain was sequenced in a study of CD8 T cells in Susac syndrome. Points from the study as a whole: Acknowledgment was made by the study that its TCR sequencing and HLA analysis involved a relatively small number of individuals.

The CDR3 contains 17 residues. Germline lookup yields CDR1 SGHDT and CDR2 YYEEEE. V shed 1 base and J 0 bases; nucleotides not matched to a gene: 6. An amount of RNA that ranged from roughly 0.5 to 1 ug was reverse transcribed with random hexamers. The TCR beta CDR3 was amplified by immunoSEQ multiplex PCR across 54 Vbeta, 13 Jbeta. MiXCR, run by TCRdb on the immunoSEQ multiplex PCR reads, gives a single entry per CDR3 protein. The repertoire has over 150,000 distinct CDR3 sequences, about 94% of them found once; the top ten carry 0.09% to 0.1%. The count of this clonotype is one. The antigen remains undetermined. From blood CD8+ and CD4+ T cells, TCR beta sequences were generated.

The rearrangement joins TRBV5-6 to TRBJ2-7; 11 bases agree with TRBD2. The sequencing input was CD4+ T cells from PBMCs. This TCR came from a human donor with multiple sclerosis. The CDR3: CASSLKPGTSGSYEQYF. The CDR3 DNA follows: TGTGCCAGCAGCTTGAAACCGGGGACTAGCGGCTCCTACGAGCAGTACTTC.